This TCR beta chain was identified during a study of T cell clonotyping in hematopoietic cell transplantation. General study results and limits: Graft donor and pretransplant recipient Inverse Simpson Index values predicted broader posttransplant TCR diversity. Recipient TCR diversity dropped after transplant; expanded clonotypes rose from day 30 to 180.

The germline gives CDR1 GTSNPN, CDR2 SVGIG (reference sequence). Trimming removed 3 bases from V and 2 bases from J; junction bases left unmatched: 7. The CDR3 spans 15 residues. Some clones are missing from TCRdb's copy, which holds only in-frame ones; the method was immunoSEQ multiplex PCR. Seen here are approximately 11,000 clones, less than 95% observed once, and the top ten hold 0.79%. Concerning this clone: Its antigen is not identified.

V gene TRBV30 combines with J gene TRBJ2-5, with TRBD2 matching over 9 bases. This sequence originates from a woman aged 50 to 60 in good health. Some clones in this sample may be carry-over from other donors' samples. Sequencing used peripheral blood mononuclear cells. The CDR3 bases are TGTGCCTGGAGGGGGAAGACTAGCGGTCAAGAGACCCAGTACTTC. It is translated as CAWRGKTSGQETQYF.